The TCR beta chain under discussion was sequenced for a study of blood T cell repertoires in COVID-19. About the research overall: The samples span acute and convalescent COVID-19 from the United States, Italy and Spain. Sample material is recorded as cDNA or gDNA derived from T cells, B-cell-depleted T cells, or PBMCs.

Methods used by the authors: Scientists estimated how many nucleated cells there were by amplifying reference gene primers. TCRdb's table, derived via immunoSEQ multiplex PCR, lists solely in-frame clones and lacks some. Clonal size and the V and J genes are those of that table, whereas D and trimming came from the DNA. Of about 500,000 clones in the sample, roughly 91% were seen once. Per the germline V gene, CDR1 is MDHEN and CDR2 is SYDVKM. Trimming took off 2 bases at V and 10 bases at J, with 11 bases between the two ends. CDR3 size: 12 residues. The Seattle patients joined while their infection was active and were tracked longitudinally afterward.

The clonotype comes from a woman in her forties or fifties with COVID-19, enrolled during active disease. The V and J genes are TRBV28 and TRBJ1-1; D is possibly TRBD1 (6 bases). Sequenced sample: peripheral blood. The CDR3 DNA is TGTGCCAGCAGTTTAGGGGGCGGAGGAGCTTTCTTT. Amino acids: CASSLGGGGAFF.